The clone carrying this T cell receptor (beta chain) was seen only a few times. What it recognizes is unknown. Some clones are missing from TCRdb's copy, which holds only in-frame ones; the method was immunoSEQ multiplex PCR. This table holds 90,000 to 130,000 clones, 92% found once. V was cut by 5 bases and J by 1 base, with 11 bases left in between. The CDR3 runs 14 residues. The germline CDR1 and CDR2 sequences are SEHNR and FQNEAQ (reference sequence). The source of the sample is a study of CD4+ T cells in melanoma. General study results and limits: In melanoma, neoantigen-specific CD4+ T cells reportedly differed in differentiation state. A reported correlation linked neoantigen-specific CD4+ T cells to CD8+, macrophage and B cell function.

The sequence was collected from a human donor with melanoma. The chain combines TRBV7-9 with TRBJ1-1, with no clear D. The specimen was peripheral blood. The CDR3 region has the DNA TGTGCCAGCAGCGTTACCACAGCGAACACTGAAGCTTTCTTT. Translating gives CASSVTTANTEAFF.